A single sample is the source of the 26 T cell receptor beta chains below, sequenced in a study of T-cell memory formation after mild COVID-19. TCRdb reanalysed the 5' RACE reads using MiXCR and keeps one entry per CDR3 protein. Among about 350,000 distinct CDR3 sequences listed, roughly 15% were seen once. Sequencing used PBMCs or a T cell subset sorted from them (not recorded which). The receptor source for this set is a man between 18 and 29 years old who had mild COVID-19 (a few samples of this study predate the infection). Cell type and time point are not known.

Here the CDR3 DNA reads TGTGCCACCAGTGGGGAGGGCAGGGCAAACACTGAAGCTTTCTTT. It codes for CATSGEGRANTEAFF. This chain connects TRBV24-1 to TRBJ1-1; D is possibly TRBD1 (5 bases). Per germline, CDR1 KGHDR and CDR2 SFDVKD. The CDR3 contains 15 residues. Deletions cut 5 bases from V and 2 bases from J, with 14 bases between.

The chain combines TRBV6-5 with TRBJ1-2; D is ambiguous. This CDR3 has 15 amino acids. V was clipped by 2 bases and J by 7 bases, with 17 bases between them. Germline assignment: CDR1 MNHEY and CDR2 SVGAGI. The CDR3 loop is CASSYMGSGTIGYTF. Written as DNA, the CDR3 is TGTGCCAGCAGTTACATGGGGTCGGGTACTATTGGCTACACCTTC.

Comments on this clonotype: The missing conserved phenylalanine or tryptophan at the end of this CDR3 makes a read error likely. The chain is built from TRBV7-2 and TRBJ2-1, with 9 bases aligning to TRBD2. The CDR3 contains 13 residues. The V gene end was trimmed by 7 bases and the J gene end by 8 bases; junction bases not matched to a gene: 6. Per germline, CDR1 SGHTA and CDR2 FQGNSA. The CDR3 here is CASTTGGGDEQFL. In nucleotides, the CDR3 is TGTGCCAGCACCACGGGCGGGGGGGATGAGCAGTTCTTA.

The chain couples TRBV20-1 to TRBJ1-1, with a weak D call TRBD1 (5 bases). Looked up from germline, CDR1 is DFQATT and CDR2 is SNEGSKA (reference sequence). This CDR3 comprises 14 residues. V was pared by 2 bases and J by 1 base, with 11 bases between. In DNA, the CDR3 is TGCAGTGCTAGACCGCCGGGGCCGAACACTGAAGCTTTCTTT. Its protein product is CSARPPGPNTEAFF.

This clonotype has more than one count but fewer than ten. The CDR3 loop is CAWTRNIQNEQFF. The CDR3 region has the DNA TGTGCCTGGACACGGAATATTCAAAATGAGCAGTTCTTC. The chain is built from TRBV30 and TRBJ2-1, with unresolved D. V lost 4 bases and J lost 7, with 14 bases in between. CDR1 GTSNPN and CDR2 SVGIG come from the germline V gene (reference sequence). The CDR3 has 13 amino acids.

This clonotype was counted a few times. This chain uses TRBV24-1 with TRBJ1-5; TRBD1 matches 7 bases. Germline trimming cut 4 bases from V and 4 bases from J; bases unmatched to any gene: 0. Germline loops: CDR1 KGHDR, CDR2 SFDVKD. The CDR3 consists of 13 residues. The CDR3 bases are TGTGCCACCAGTGACAGGGGGAATCAGCCCCAGCATTTT. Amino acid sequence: CATSDRGNQPQHF.

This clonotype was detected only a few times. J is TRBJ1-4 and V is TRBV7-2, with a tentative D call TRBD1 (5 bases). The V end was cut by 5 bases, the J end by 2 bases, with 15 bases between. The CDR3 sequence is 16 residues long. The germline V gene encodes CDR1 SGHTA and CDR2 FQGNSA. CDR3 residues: CASSQGQGDTNEKLFF. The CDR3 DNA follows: TGTGCCAGCAGCCAAGGCCAGGGCGATACTAATGAAAAACTGTTTTTT.

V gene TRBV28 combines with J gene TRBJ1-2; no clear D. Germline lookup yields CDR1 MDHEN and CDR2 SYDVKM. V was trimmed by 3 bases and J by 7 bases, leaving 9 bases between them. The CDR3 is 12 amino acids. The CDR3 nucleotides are TGTGCCAGCAGTTTGAATACGCCTGGCTACACCTTC. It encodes CASSLNTPGYTF.

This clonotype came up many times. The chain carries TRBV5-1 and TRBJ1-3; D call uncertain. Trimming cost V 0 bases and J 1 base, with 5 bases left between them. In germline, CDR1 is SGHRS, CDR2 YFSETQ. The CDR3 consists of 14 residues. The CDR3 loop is CASSLDGSGNTIYF. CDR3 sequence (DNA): TGCGCCAGCAGCTTGGACGGATCTGGAAACACCATATATTTT.

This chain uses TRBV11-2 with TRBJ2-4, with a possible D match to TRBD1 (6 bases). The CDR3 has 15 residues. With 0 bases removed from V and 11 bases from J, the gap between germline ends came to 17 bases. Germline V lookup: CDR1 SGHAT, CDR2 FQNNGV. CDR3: CASSLEQGIIAVQYF. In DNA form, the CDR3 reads TGTGCCAGCAGCTTAGAACAGGGAATTATTGCTGTTCAGTACTTC. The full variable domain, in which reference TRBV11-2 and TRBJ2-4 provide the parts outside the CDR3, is EAGVAQSPRYKIIEKRQSVAFWCNPISGHATLYWYQQILGQGPKLLIQFQNNGVVDDSQLPKDRFSAERLKGVDSTLKIQPAKLEDSAVYLCASSLEQGIIAVQYFGAGTRLSVL.

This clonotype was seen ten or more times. The DNA for the CDR3 is TGTGCCAGCAGTGAGGACCAAACCTACGAGCAGTACTTC. This gives the protein CASSEDQTYEQYF. The genes are TRBV6-1 and TRBJ2-7; D gene unclear. CDR3 size: 13 residues. Germline loops: CDR1 MNHNS, CDR2 SASEGT. V lost 3 bases and J 2 bases, leaving 8 bases between the germline ends.

The CDR3 spells CASSQGTTFGNTGELFF. In nucleotides, the CDR3 is TGCGCCAGCAGCCAGGGAACTACCTTCGGGAACACCGGGGAGCTGTTTTTT. The V and J genes are TRBV4-3 and TRBJ2-2, with D hard to call. The length of the CDR3 is 17 residues. The ends were cut back, 3 bases at V and 1 base at J, with 15 bases in the middle. Germline V gene data show CDR1 as LGHNA and CDR2 as YSLEER.

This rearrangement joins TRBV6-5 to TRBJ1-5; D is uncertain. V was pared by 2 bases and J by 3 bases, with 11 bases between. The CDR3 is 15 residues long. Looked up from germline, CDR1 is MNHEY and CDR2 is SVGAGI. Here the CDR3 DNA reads TGTGCCAGCAGTTACAGCGCAGCACCCAATCAGCCCCAGCATTTT. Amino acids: CASSYSAAPNQPQHF.

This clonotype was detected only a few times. In DNA form, the CDR3 reads TGTGCCAGCGCGTGGGACAGGGGAATTTTGAATGAGCAGTTCTTC. This codes for CASAWDRGILNEQFF. The V gene is TRBV7-3, the J gene TRBJ2-1; TRBD1 matches at 10 bases. CDR3 length: 15 residues. After removal of 8 bases from V and 7 bases from J, the junction contained 11 bases not matched to a gene. Germline V gives CDR1 SGHTA, CDR2 FQGTGA.

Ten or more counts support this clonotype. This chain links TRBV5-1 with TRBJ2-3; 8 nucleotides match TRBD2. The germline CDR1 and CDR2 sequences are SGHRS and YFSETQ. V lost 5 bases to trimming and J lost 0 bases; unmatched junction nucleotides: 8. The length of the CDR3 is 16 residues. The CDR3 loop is CASSYSGTSSTDTQYF. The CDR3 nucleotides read TGCGCCAGCAGTTATAGCGGGACGTCTAGCACAGATACGCAGTATTTT.

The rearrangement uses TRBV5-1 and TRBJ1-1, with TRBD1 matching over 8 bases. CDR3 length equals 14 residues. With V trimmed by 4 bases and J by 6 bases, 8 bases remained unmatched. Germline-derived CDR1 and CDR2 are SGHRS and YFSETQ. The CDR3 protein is CASSGQGATAEAFF. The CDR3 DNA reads TGCGCCAGCAGCGGACAGGGTGCGACCGCTGAAGCTTTCTTT.

This CDR3 is CASSFVRGLQEQYF. The CDR3 DNA is TGCGCCAGCAGCTTTGTCAGGGGGCTTCAAGAGCAGTACTTC. The chain couples TRBV5-1 to TRBJ2-7; 8 bases line up with TRBD1. Looked up from germline, CDR1 is SGHRS and CDR2 is YFSETQ. The CDR3 contains 14 residues. The V segment lost 2 bases and the J segment 7 bases; nucleotides outside the gene matches: 8. Full variable domain (missing parts from reference TRBV5-1 and TRBJ2-7): KAGVTQTPRYLIKTRGQQVTLSCSPISGHRSVSWYQQTPGQGLQFLFEYFSETQRNKGNFPGRFSGRQFSNSRSEMNVSTLELGDSALYLCASSFVRGLQEQYFGPGTRLTVT.

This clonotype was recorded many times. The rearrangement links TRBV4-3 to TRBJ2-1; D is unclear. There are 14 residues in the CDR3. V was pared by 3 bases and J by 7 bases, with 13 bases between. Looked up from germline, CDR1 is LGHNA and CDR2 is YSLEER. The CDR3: CASSQGSRWNEQFF. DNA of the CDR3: TGCGCCAGCAGCCAGGGTAGTAGGTGGAATGAGCAGTTCTTC.

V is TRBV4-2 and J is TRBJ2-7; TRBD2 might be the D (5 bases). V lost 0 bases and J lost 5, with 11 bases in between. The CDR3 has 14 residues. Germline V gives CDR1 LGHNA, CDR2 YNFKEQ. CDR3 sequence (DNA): TGTGCCAGCAGCCAAGATCGCGGACTCAACGAGCAGTACTTC. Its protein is CASSQDRGLNEQYF.

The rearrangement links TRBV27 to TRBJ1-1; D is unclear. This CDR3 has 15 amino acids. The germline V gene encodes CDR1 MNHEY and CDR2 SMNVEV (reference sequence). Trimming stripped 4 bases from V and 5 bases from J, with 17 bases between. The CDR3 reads CASSSLGSGLTEAFF. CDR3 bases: TGTGCCAGCAGTTCCTTAGGGTCGGGTCTAACTGAAGCTTTCTTT.

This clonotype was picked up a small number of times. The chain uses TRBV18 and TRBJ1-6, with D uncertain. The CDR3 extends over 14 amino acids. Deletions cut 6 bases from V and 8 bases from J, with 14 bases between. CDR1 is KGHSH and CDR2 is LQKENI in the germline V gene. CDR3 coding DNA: TGTGCCAGCTCGCAAGCCGGCTTGGATTCACCCCTCCACTTT. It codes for CASSQAGLDSPLHF.

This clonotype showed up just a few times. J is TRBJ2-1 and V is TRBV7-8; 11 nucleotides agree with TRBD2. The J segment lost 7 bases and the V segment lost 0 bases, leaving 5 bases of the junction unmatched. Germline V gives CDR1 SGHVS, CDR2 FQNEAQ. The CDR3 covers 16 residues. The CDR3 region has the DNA TGTGCCAGCAGCTTAGCAAGACTAGCGGGGAGAAATGAGCAGTTCTTC. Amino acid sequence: CASSLARLAGRNEQFF.

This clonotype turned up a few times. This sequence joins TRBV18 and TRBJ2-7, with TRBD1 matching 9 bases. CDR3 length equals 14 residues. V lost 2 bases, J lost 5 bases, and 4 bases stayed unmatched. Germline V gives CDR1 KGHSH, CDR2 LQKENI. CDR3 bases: TGTGCCAGCTCACCAGCGCGACAGGGGGACGAGCAGTACTTC. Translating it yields CASSPARQGDEQYF.

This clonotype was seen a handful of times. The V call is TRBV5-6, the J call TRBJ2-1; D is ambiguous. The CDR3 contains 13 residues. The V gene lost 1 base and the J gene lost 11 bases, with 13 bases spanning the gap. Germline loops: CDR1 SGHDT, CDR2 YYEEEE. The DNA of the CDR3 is TGTGCCAGCAGCTTGTCACCCGGTGCGAAGCAGTTCTTC. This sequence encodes CASSLSPGAKQFF.

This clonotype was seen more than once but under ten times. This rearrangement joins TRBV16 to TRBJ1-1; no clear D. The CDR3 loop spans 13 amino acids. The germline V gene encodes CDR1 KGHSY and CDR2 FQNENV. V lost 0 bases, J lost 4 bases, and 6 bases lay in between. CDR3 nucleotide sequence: TGTGCCAGCAGCCAATCCTTTCCCACTGAAGCTTTCTTT. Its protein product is CASSQSFPTEAFF.

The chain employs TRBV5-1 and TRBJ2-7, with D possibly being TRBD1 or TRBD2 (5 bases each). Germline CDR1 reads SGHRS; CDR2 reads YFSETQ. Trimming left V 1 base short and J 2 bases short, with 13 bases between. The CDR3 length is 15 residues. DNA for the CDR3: TGCGCCAGCAGCTTGTTAGGGACCAGCCCCTACGAGCAGTACTTC. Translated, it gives CASSLLGTSPYEQYF. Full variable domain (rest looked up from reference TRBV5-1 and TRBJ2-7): KAGVTQTPRYLIKTRGQQVTLSCSPISGHRSVSWYQQTPGQGLQFLFEYFSETQRNKGNFPGRFSGRQFSNSRSEMNVSTLELGDSALYLCASSLLGTSPYEQYFGPGTRLTVT.